Below, 29 T cell receptor beta chains from the same sample are listed, as sequenced in a study of long-term antiretroviral therapy in people with HIV. With survey level as its setting, the immunoSEQ assay was v3.0. Profiling relied on immunoSEQ multiplex PCR, and the TCRdb table lists in-frame clones only, not all of them. The sample holds some 31,000 clones, 90% to 95% seen once. Sequences were derived from unsorted PBMCs, sampled 7.4 years after starting antiretroviral therapy. The receptors stem from a man in his forties or fifties with HIV.

The rearrangement uses TRBV19 and TRBJ1-2, with unresolved D. CDR1 and CDR2 (germline): LNHDA, SQIVND (reference sequence). The V end was cut by 1 base, the J end by 6 bases, with 12 bases between. The CDR3 covers 14 residues. CDR3 loop: CASSIGRREHGYTF. CDR3 coding DNA: TGTGCCAGTAGTATAGGAAGGAGGGAGCATGGCTACACCTTC. Full variable domain (outside the CDR3, taken from reference TRBV19 and TRBJ1-2): DGGITQSPKYLFRKEGQNVTLSCEQNLNHDAMYWYRQDPGQGLRLIYYSQIVNDFQKGDIAEGYSVSREKKESFPLTVTSAQKNPTAFYLCASSIGRREHGYTFGSGTRLTVV.

This clone was observed a single time. The chain uses TRBV28 and TRBJ2-2; 9 bases are shared with TRBD1. The junction had 7 bases not matched to a gene; V was cut back by 5 bases and J by 3 bases. The CDR3 extends over 16 amino acids. Germline V gene lookup returns CDR1 MDHEN and CDR2 SYDVKM. This chain's CDR3 is CASSPRQGVYTGELFF. CDR3 sequence (DNA): TGTGCCAGCAGTCCTCGACAGGGGGTCTACACCGGGGAGCTGTTTTTT.

V is TRBV30 and J is TRBJ2-7; 8 nucleotides agree with TRBD2. The germline CDR1 and CDR2 sequences are GTSNPN and SVGIG (reference sequence). V lost 1 base, J lost 3 bases, and 2 bases stayed unmatched. The CDR3 consists of 13 residues. The CDR3 is CAWSAGGDYEQYF. The CDR3 bases are TGTGCCTGGAGTGCGGGGGGGGACTACGAGCAGTACTTC. Looking up the rest from reference TRBV30 and TRBJ2-7 gives the full variable domain: SQTIHQWPATLVQPVGSPLSLECTVEGTSNPNLYWYRQAAGRGLQLLFYSVGIGQISSEVPQNLSASRPQDRQFILSSKKLLLSDSGFYLCAWSAGGDYEQYFGPGTRLTVT.

V is TRBV29-1 and J is TRBJ1-1, with 7 bases identical to TRBD1. Germline CDR1 reads SQVTM; CDR2 reads ANQGSEA. V gave up 7 bases and J gave up 2 bases; unmatched junction bases: 4. The CDR3 is 12 residues long. As DNA, the CDR3 is TGCAGCGCACAGGGGCACAACACTGAAGCTTTCTTT. Residues: CSAQGHNTEAFF.

V is TRBV2 and J is TRBJ1-5; no firm D call. There are 14 residues in the CDR3. Trimming cost V 6 bases and J 4 bases, with 13 bases left between them. Germline V gives CDR1 SNHLY, CDR2 FYNNEI. In DNA, the CDR3 is TGTGCCAGCAGCGGACTTAGTGGAAATCAGCCCCAGCATTTT. Translation gives CASSGLSGNQPQHF.

This chain uses TRBV6-6 with TRBJ2-7; D is perhaps TRBD2 (5 bases). CDR1 is MNHNY, CDR2 SVGAGI, per germline (reference sequence). With 2 bases removed from V and 3 bases from J, the gap between germline ends came to 8 bases. The CDR3 is made up of 13 amino acids. In DNA form, the CDR3 reads TGTGCCAGCAGTTACCTACGGGACTACGAGCAGTACTTC. It yields the protein CASSYLRDYEQYF.

This clone was recorded only once. The chain carries TRBV6-5 and TRBJ2-7, with 8 positions matching TRBD2. V shed 2 bases, J shed 3 bases, and the junction held 9 bases outside the gene matches. Germline CDR1 reads MNHEY; CDR2 reads SVGAGI. CDR3 length: 16 amino acids. The CDR3 region is CASSYRSGGAGYEQYF. The CDR3 DNA reads TGTGCCAGCAGTTACCGATCGGGGGGGGCGGGCTACGAGCAGTACTTC.

This rearrangement joins TRBV5-1 to TRBJ1-1, with D possibly TRBD1 on 6 matching bases. V lost 0 bases, J lost 1 base, and 10 bases lay in between. The CDR3 runs 15 residues. Germline-derived CDR1 and CDR2 are SGHRS and YFSETQ. This CDR3 reads CASSLEGGGNTEAFF. In DNA, the CDR3 is TGCGCCAGCAGCTTGGAGGGGGGAGGGAACACTGAAGCTTTCTTT.

The chain employs TRBV7-2 and TRBJ2-6; no firm D call. V gave up 5 bases and J gave up 2 bases, with 13 bases separating them. The germline gives CDR1 SGHTA, CDR2 FQGNSA. The CDR3 is 16 residues long. The CDR3 DNA follows: TGTGCCAGCAGCCCGGCGGTGTACCCTGGGGCCAACGTCCTGACTTTC. It translates to CASSPAVYPGANVLTF.

This sequence joins TRBV6-5 and TRBJ1-2, with 9 bases identical to TRBD1. Germline values: CDR1 MNHEY, CDR2 SVGAGI. This CDR3 region has 14 residues. The V gene end was trimmed by 6 bases and the J gene end by 6 bases; junction bases not matched to a gene: 8. This CDR3 is CASSPLRQGDGYTF. The CDR3 DNA follows: TGTGCCAGCAGCCCACTACGACAGGGGGATGGCTACACCTTC.

V is TRBV19 and J is TRBJ1-1; 8 bases agree with TRBD1. CDR1 and CDR2 (germline): LNHDA, SQIVND (reference sequence). The V segment lost 6 bases and the J segment 7 bases; nucleotides outside the gene matches: 1. CDR3 length: 11 amino acids. The CDR3 bases are TGTGCCAGTAGCGACAGGGGTGAAGCTTTCTTT. Encoded protein: CASSDRGEAFF.

This clone was picked up one time. This chain uses TRBV6-5 with TRBJ2-7; D ambiguous. Germline CDR1 and CDR2: MNHEY and SVGAGI. V was trimmed by 0 bases and J by 0 bases, leaving 9 bases between them. The CDR3 is made up of 15 amino acids. The CDR3 reads CASSYSSTSSYEQYF. The CDR3 nucleotides read TGTGCCAGCAGTTACTCGAGTACAAGCTCCTACGAGCAGTACTTC.

The gene calls are TRBV6-6 and TRBJ1-2, with D maybe TRBD1 (6 bases). Germline lookup yields CDR1 MNHNY and CDR2 SVGAGI (reference sequence). Trimming took 0 bases from V and 2 from J, leaving 13 bases between them. The CDR3 is 16 residues long. This CDR3 is CASSYSPIGQNYGYTF. CDR3 nucleotide sequence: TGTGCCAGCAGTTACTCGCCGATCGGACAGAACTATGGCTACACCTTC.

The V call is TRBV4-1, the J call TRBJ1-4; 9 bases line up with TRBD1. CDR1 and CDR2 from the germline V gene are MGHRA and YSYEKL. This CDR3 comprises 14 residues. The ends lost 5 bases at V and 8 bases at J; junction bases unmatched: 6. DNA for the CDR3: TGCGCCAGCAGCATAGGACAGGGGAAAGAAAAACTGTTTTTT. Amino acid sequence: CASSIGQGKEKLFF.

J is TRBJ2-1 and V is TRBV4-3; 7 nucleotides agree with TRBD1. V shed 0 bases, J shed 5 bases, and the junction held 7 bases outside the gene matches. CDR1 LGHNA and CDR2 YSLEER come from the germline V gene. The CDR3 runs 16 residues. DNA of the CDR3: TGCGCCAGCAGCCAAGACAGGGCCAGGGGGAACAATGAGCAGTTCTTC. As protein: CASSQDRARGNNEQFF.

The chain couples TRBV19 to TRBJ2-7; 8 bases map to TRBD2. This CDR3 is 15 amino acids long. V dropped 6 bases and J dropped 1; count of bases not matched to a gene: 8. The germline CDR1 and CDR2 sequences are LNHDA and SQIVND (reference sequence). In DNA, the CDR3 is TGTGCCAGTAGCATAAGGAGCGGGGGTTCCTACGAGCAGTACTTC. It encodes CASSIRSGGSYEQYF.

This rearrangement joins TRBV9 to TRBJ2-3; 10 bases are a match to TRBD2. CDR3 length equals 16 residues. The germline gives CDR1 SGDLS, CDR2 YYNGEE. V trimming: 6 bases; J trimming: 2 bases; junction bases outside the gene matches: 9. CDR3 DNA sequence: TGTGCCAGCACCATAGGAGCGGGGGGGAACACAGATACGCAGTATTTT. It translates to CASTIGAGGNTDTQYF.

The V and J genes are TRBV30 and TRBJ1-1; D may be TRBD1 (5 bases). Germline-derived CDR1 and CDR2 are GTSNPN and SVGIG (reference sequence). Trimming cost V 5 bases and J 1 base, with 8 bases left between them. The CDR3 runs 12 residues. The CDR3 sequence: CAWLGGNTEAFF. CDR3 nucleotides: TGTGCCTGGCTCGGGGGGAACACTGAAGCTTTCTTT.

A few counts support this clone. V gene TRBV6-5 combines with J gene TRBJ2-5, with a weak D call TRBD2 (5 bases). The CDR3 covers 13 residues. Trimming stripped 5 bases from V and 2 bases from J, with 9 bases between. Germline V gene sequence: CDR1 MNHEY, CDR2 SVGAGI. In DNA form, the CDR3 reads TGTGCCAGCAGTCCGGACTTTCAAGAGACCCAGTACTTC. Translation gives CASSPDFQETQYF.

The chain employs TRBV6-1 and TRBJ1-5; D is unclear. CDR1 is MNHNS, CDR2 SASEGT, per germline. Trimming took 5 bases from V and 5 from J, leaving 4 bases between them. The CDR3 length is 11 residues. CDR3 in DNA: TGTGCCAGCAGTCTAGATCAGCCCCAGCATTTT. This sequence encodes CASSLDQPQHF.

This chain joins TRBV4-3 and TRBJ1-2; 10 bases align to TRBD1. This CDR3 is 15 amino acids long. In germline, CDR1 is LGHNA, CDR2 YSLEER. V gave up 4 bases and J gave up 4 bases; unmatched junction bases: 6. The CDR3 bases are TGCGCCAGCAGCCCAGGGACAGGGGAAGGCTATGGCTACACCTTC. This encodes CASSPGTGEGYGYTF.

CDR3 sequence: CASSATDLYTYEQYF. In DNA, the CDR3 is TGTGCCAGCAGTGCTACGGACCTTTACACCTACGAGCAGTACTTC. V gene TRBV6-1 combines with J gene TRBJ2-7, with unresolved D. The CDR3 spans 15 residues. V lost 4 bases and J 2 bases, leaving 15 bases between the germline ends. The V gene's germline CDR1 is MNHNS and CDR2 SASEGT.

Worth noting for this clone: A read error is likely, as this CDR3 ends without the conserved phenylalanine or tryptophan. V gene TRBV9 combines with J gene TRBJ1-5; no reliable D call. Germline-derived CDR1 and CDR2 are SGDLS and YYNGEE. Trimming pared 4 bases from V and 9 bases from J, leaving 17 bases between. The CDR3 consists of 14 residues. DNA for the CDR3: TGTGCCAGCAGCCTTGGGATAGAAAATTTGCCCCAGCATTGT. As protein: CASSLGIENLPQHC.

The chain employs TRBV19 and TRBJ2-1; 11 bases line up with TRBD1. Germline CDR1 is LNHDA and CDR2 is SQIVND (reference sequence). The CDR3 length is 17 residues. The V gene end was trimmed by 5 bases and the J gene end by 3 bases; junction bases not matched to a gene: 9. The CDR3 bases are TGTGCCAGTAGTCCAGGTAGGGGACAGGGGGTCTACAATGAGCAGTTCTTC. As protein: CASSPGRGQGVYNEQFF.

The V gene is TRBV25-1, the J gene TRBJ1-2; 8 bases are shared with TRBD1. The length of the CDR3 is 15 residues. V was pared by 2 bases and J by 1 base, with 3 bases of the junction left unmatched. Germline loops: CDR1 MGHDK, CDR2 SYGVNS. The CDR3 spells CASSERTGGNYGYTF. CDR3 DNA: TGTGCCAGCAGTGAACGCACAGGGGGTAACTATGGCTACACCTTC.

The chain carries TRBV6-1 and TRBJ1-3; D perhaps matches TRBD1 (5 bases). The CDR3 loop spans 15 amino acids. Trimming cost V 1 base and J 4 bases, with 11 bases left between them. The germline V gene encodes CDR1 MNHNS and CDR2 SASEGT. As DNA, the CDR3 is TGTGCCAGCAGTGAAGGCCCAGGGACCGGAAACACCATATATTTT. Translation gives CASSEGPGTGNTIYF.

This sequence joins TRBV7-8 and TRBJ2-3; D tentatively reads TRBD1 or TRBD2 (6 bases each). The CDR3 sequence is 16 residues long. V lost 5 bases to trimming and J lost 6 bases, with 21 bases between them. The germline V gene encodes CDR1 SGHVS and CDR2 FQNEAQ. The CDR3 nucleotides are TGTGCCAGCAGCCCGGTGTCGGGGGCGGGGTTGGATACGCAGTATTTT. Residues: CASSPVSGAGLDTQYF.

This clone was recorded only once. J is TRBJ2-3 and V is TRBV7-2; 8 bases line up with TRBD2. This CDR3 is built from 15 residues. Germline assignment: CDR1 SGHTA and CDR2 FQGNSA. V was clipped by 2 bases and J by 2 bases; unmatched bases: 3. CDR3 loop: CASSLSGGATDTQYF. CDR3 in DNA: TGTGCCAGCAGCTTATCGGGGGGGGCCACAGATACGCAGTATTTT.

The chain links TRBV7-7 to TRBJ2-2; D is undetermined. The CDR3 totals 15 residues. Germline V gives CDR1 SSHAT, CDR2 FNYEAQ (reference sequence). Trimming shortened V by 2 bases and J by 4 bases, and 11 bases separated the two germline ends. CDR3 in DNA: TGTGCCAGCAGCTTAACCGGAACTCTCACCGGGGAGCTGTTTTTT. Its protein product is CASSLTGTLTGELFF.